This TCR beta chain was sequenced during a study of response to subunit inactivated influenza vaccine. Study findings and constraints: With each seasonal influenza vaccination, the authors suggested, few new T cells are recruited.

A word on this clonotype: Its antigen is currently unknown.

Trimming took off 1 base at V and 2 bases at J, with 9 bases between the two ends. The V gene's germline CDR1 is ENHRY and CDR2 SYGVKD. This CDR3 has 14 residues. TCRdb passed the RT-PCR reads through MiXCR, listing each CDR3 protein once. The sample carries approximately 520,000 distinct CDR3 sequences, approximately 15% recorded once. The sequence was collected from a man in his fifties or sixties who received an inactivated influenza vaccine. The chain couples TRBV10-3 to TRBJ2-7; D is undetermined. This specimen was CD4+ T cells sorted from PBMCs, taken about 23 months after vaccination. The CDR3: CAISEFQAAYEQYF. The DNA for the CDR3 is TGTGCCATCAGTGAGTTCCAGGCAGCCTACGAGCAGTACTTC.